Shown below are 30 T cell receptor beta chains from a single sample sequenced in a study of blood T cell repertoires in COVID-19. Some clones are missing from TCRdb's copy, which holds only in-frame ones; the method was immunoSEQ multiplex PCR. The profile covers fewer than 250,000 clones, with 83% appearing a single time and 5.5% taken by the ten largest. The sample consisted of peripheral blood. These TCRs come from a human donor in a cohort sampled during active COVID-19.

This clone showed up just once. The chain couples TRBV7-9 to TRBJ1-5; 8 bases agree with TRBD1. This CDR3 has 14 residues. In germline, CDR1 is SEHNR, CDR2 FQNEAQ (reference sequence). With 5 bases clipped from V and 8 bases from J, the junction kept 8 bases outside the gene matches. The CDR3 spells CASSPLQGAKPQHF. The DNA of the CDR3 is TGTGCCAGCAGCCCCCTGCAGGGGGCAAAGCCCCAGCATTTT.

This clone was detected a few times. CDR3 DNA sequence: TGTGCCAGCAGCCAAGAGCCCCAGGGAAACTATGGCTACACCTTC. Translation gives CASSQEPQGNYGYTF. The chain recombines TRBV4-2 with TRBJ1-2, with D perhaps matching TRBD1 (5 bases). CDR1 is LGHNA, CDR2 YNFKEQ, per germline. This CDR3 spans 15 amino acids. The V end lost 0 bases, the J end lost 2 bases, and 10 bases lay between the germline ends.

This clone has a handful of counts. The chain has TRBV4-1 and TRBJ2-7; tentatively, D is TRBD1 (5 bases). The CDR3 consists of 17 residues. Looked up from germline, CDR1 is MGHRA and CDR2 is YSYEKL. Trimming removed 1 base from V and 3 bases from J, with 19 bases in between. CDR3 protein: CASSQVRGSDDHYEQYF. CDR3 nucleotides: TGCGCCAGCAGCCAAGTTAGGGGCTCGGACGACCACTACGAGCAGTACTTC.

This clone was seen just once. J is TRBJ2-7 and V is TRBV6-5; D gene unclear. The CDR3 loop spans 14 amino acids. Trimming stripped 7 bases from V and 6 bases from J, with 19 bases between. Germline V gives CDR1 MNHEY, CDR2 SVGAGI. CDR3 amino acids: CASKPSLLKPEQYF. In DNA form, the CDR3 reads TGTGCCAGCAAACCAAGCCTACTCAAACCCGAGCAGTACTTC.

This clone is a singleton in its sample. The chain couples TRBV3-1 (or the pseudogene TRBV3-2) to TRBJ1-4; TRBD1 is a possible D gene (5 bases). Germline CDR1 and CDR2: LGHDT and YNNKEL (reference sequence). This CDR3 is built from 14 residues. Trimming pared 5 bases from V and 5 bases from J, leaving 12 bases between. CDR3 in amino acids: CASSSIGANEKLFF. The CDR3 DNA sequence: TGTGCCAGCAGCTCCATAGGGGCCAATGAAAAACTGTTTTTT.

The gene calls are TRBV5-1 and TRBJ2-2; no clear D. The V gene lost 2 bases and the J gene lost 5 bases, with 4 bases spanning the gap. CDR3 size: 12 residues. In germline, CDR1 is SGHRS, CDR2 YFSETQ. The CDR3 loop reads CASSFRTGELFF. CDR3 sequence (DNA): TGCGCCAGCAGCTTCAGGACCGGGGAGCTGTTTTTT.

This chain joins TRBV7-9 and TRBJ2-1; D may be TRBD2 (5 bases). V shed 4 bases and J shed 8 bases, with 9 bases lying between them. The germline V gene encodes CDR1 SEHNR and CDR2 FQNEAQ (reference sequence). This CDR3 has 12 residues. The CDR3 protein is CASSSPGYEQFF. In DNA, the CDR3 is TGTGCCAGCAGCTCCCCGGGGTATGAGCAGTTCTTC.

The genes are TRBV11-2 and TRBJ2-5, with 9 nucleotides matching TRBD1. With 1 base clipped from V and 4 bases from J, the junction kept 4 bases outside the gene matches. The CDR3 consists of 15 residues. The germline V gene encodes CDR1 SGHAT and CDR2 FQNNGV. Here the CDR3 reads CASSLGYRGRETQYF. The CDR3 nucleotides are TGTGCCAGCAGCTTAGGCTACAGGGGGCGAGAGACCCAGTACTTC.

The rearrangement links TRBV24-1 to TRBJ2-1, with 7 bases identical to TRBD2. V was clipped by 3 bases and J by 4 bases; unmatched bases: 14. The V gene's germline CDR1 is KGHDR and CDR2 SFDVKD. The CDR3 contains 18 residues. CDR3: CATSDPQSGRERYNEQFF. The CDR3, as DNA: TGTGCCACCAGTGATCCACAATCGGGGCGGGAGCGTTACAATGAGCAGTTCTTC.

V and J are TRBV7-9 and TRBJ1-3; TRBD1 matches 8 bases. The CDR3 has 15 amino acids. The V gene end was trimmed by 3 bases and the J gene end by 4 bases; junction bases not matched to a gene: 5. The germline V gene has CDR1 SEHNR and CDR2 FQNEAQ (reference sequence). The CDR3 DNA reads as TGTGCCAGCAGCTTCCTGACAGGGGTCGGAAACACCATATATTTT. Its protein product is CASSFLTGVGNTIYF.

CDR3: CASSEGLGRDERQFF. The CDR3 nucleotides are TGCGCCAGCAGTGAGGGCTTGGGGAGGGACGAAAGGCAGTTCTTC. This chain joins TRBV10-1 and TRBJ2-1; TRBD2 aligns across 7 bases. The CDR3 is 15 amino acids. Germline lookup yields CDR1 WNHNN and CDR2 SYGVQD (reference sequence). After removal of 2 bases from V and 12 bases from J, the junction contained 13 bases not matched to a gene.

The chain employs TRBV6-6 and TRBJ1-1, with unresolved D. V shed 2 bases and J shed 5 bases, with 12 bases lying between them. Germline CDR1 MNHNY, CDR2 SVGAGI (reference sequence). This CDR3 comprises 14 residues. CDR3: CASSYRGQDTEAFF. The CDR3 nucleotides are TGTGCCAGCAGTTACAGAGGGCAGGATACTGAAGCTTTCTTT.

The chain carries TRBV6-5 and TRBJ2-7; 10 nucleotides align to TRBD1. V was pared by 2 bases and J by 2 bases, with 6 bases of the junction left unmatched. The germline gives CDR1 MNHEY, CDR2 SVGAGI. CDR3 length equals 16 residues. The CDR3 sequence: CASSYKGTGVAYEQYF. CDR3 coding DNA: TGTGCCAGCAGTTACAAGGGGACAGGGGTTGCCTACGAGCAGTACTTC.

The chain links TRBV19 to TRBJ2-2, with D hard to call. Germline V gives CDR1 LNHDA, CDR2 SQIVND (reference sequence). With 4 bases removed from V and 2 bases from J, the gap between germline ends came to 8 bases. This CDR3 spans 14 amino acids. CDR3 bases: TGTGCCAGTAGTACCCTAAGTAACACCGGGGAGCTGTTTTTT. Translated, it gives CASSTLSNTGELFF.

The chain uses TRBV4-1 and TRBJ2-1, with TRBD1 identical over 12 bases. CDR3 length: 17 residues. V shed 0 bases, J shed 6 bases, and the junction held 6 bases outside the gene matches. Germline V gene data show CDR1 as MGHRA and CDR2 as YSYEKL. CDR3 protein: CASSQDAGTGGLNEQFF. The CDR3 DNA reads TGCGCCAGCAGCCAAGACGCCGGGACAGGGGGCCTCAATGAGCAGTTCTTC.

This clone has ten or more counts. The genes are TRBV6-1 and TRBJ1-1; D unclear. The CDR3 runs to 17 residues. The germline gives CDR1 MNHNS, CDR2 SASEGT. V was pared by 1 base and J by 3 bases, with 18 bases between. The CDR3 DNA reads TGTGCCAGCAGTGAAGACATAGGGAGAAGGAGGGACACTGAAGCTTTCTTT. This sequence encodes CASSEDIGRRRDTEAFF.

Only one count was recorded for this clone. The V call is TRBV24-1, the J call TRBJ2-7; D is possibly TRBD1 (5 bases). Trimming pared 4 bases from V and 8 bases from J, leaving 11 bases between. There are 12 residues in the CDR3. Germline V lookup: CDR1 KGHDR, CDR2 SFDVKD. As DNA, the CDR3 is TGTGCCACCAGTGACGTGACAGTGAAGCAGTACTTC. Its protein is CATSDVTVKQYF.

The chain joins TRBV5-1 to TRBJ2-1; 7 nucleotides agree with TRBD2. Losses at the gene ends were 4 bases for V and 7 bases for J; bases not matched to a gene: 11. The CDR3 runs 15 residues. Germline CDR1 is SGHRS and CDR2 is YFSETQ. This chain's CDR3 is CASSLSTSDGNEQFF. The CDR3 region has the DNA TGCGCCAGCAGCCTTAGCACTAGCGACGGGAATGAGCAGTTCTTC.

V usage is TRBV11-2 and J usage is TRBJ1-6; D ambiguous. Germline values: CDR1 SGHAT, CDR2 FQNNGV. The CDR3 spans 15 residues. V lost 3 bases and J lost 8, with 14 bases in between. The CDR3 sequence: CASSLSDLADSPLHF. The CDR3 coding sequence is TGTGCCAGCAGCTTGAGTGACTTGGCGGATTCACCCCTCCACTTT.

J is TRBJ2-1 and V is TRBV29-1; 7 nucleotides match TRBD1. In germline, CDR1 is SQVTM, CDR2 ANQGSEA. The V and J ends lost 7 bases and 7 bases, in that order; junction bases with no gene match: 7. The CDR3 loop spans 12 amino acids. This CDR3 reads CSAGTVGNEQFF. CDR3 DNA: TGCAGCGCTGGGACAGTCGGGAATGAGCAGTTCTTC.

The rearrangement links TRBV4-1 to TRBJ1-2; possibly TRBD1 for D (6 bases). Germline assignment: CDR1 MGHRA and CDR2 YSYEKL. This CDR3 comprises 15 residues. V lost 0 bases to trimming and J lost 5 bases, with 13 bases between them. DNA of the CDR3: TGCGCCAGCAGCCAAGATCTCAGGGGTCGTTATGGCTACACCTTC. This sequence encodes CASSQDLRGRYGYTF.

V usage is TRBV19 and J usage is TRBJ2-1; 11 bases map to TRBD2. Per germline, CDR1 LNHDA and CDR2 SQIVND (reference sequence). V gave up 10 bases and J gave up 8 bases; unmatched junction bases: 4. The CDR3 is made up of 12 amino acids. The CDR3 coding sequence is TGTGCCACCACGGGACTAGCGGATGAGCAGTTCTTC. Translated, it gives CATTGLADEQFF.

The V call is TRBV27, the J call TRBJ2-3; a weak D match, TRBD2 (5 bases). Germline values: CDR1 MNHEY, CDR2 SMNVEV (reference sequence). The CDR3 has 16 residues. Trimming removed 6 bases from V and 2 bases from J, with 18 bases in between. CDR3 loop: CASRGRGRTFTDTQYF. The CDR3 DNA follows: TGTGCCAGCAGAGGTCGAGGGAGAACTTTCACAGATACGCAGTATTTT.

The V and J genes are TRBV5-8 and TRBJ2-5; 9 nucleotides line up with TRBD1. The CDR3 length is 17 residues. The V gene's germline CDR1 is SGHTS and CDR2 YDEGEE. V shed 4 bases, J shed 2 bases, and the junction held 12 bases outside the gene matches. The CDR3 sequence is CASSVGQGSIKQETQYF. The DNA of the CDR3 is TGTGCCAGCAGCGTGGGACAGGGATCTATCAAGCAAGAGACCCAGTACTTC.

The chain uses TRBV5-1 and TRBJ2-5; a weak D match, TRBD2 (7 bases). Trimming removed 0 bases from V and 0 bases from J, with 15 bases in between. Germline-derived CDR1 and CDR2 are SGHRS and YFSETQ. This CDR3 has 17 amino acids. CDR3 in amino acids: CASSLVAGEGYQETQYF. CDR3 nucleotide sequence: TGCGCCAGCAGCTTGGTCGCAGGGGAGGGCTACCAAGAGACCCAGTACTTC.

This clone was observed a handful of times. The chain couples TRBV5-1 to TRBJ2-1, with 8 bases identical to TRBD1. The J segment lost 4 bases and the V segment lost 2 bases, leaving 11 bases of the junction unmatched. CDR1 is SGHRS, CDR2 YFSETQ, per germline. This CDR3 has 17 residues. This CDR3 is CASSFTRRQGNYNEQFF. CDR3 DNA sequence: TGCGCCAGCAGCTTCACCCGCAGACAGGGGAATTACAATGAGCAGTTCTTC.

This clone showed up many times. The gene calls are TRBV5-1 and TRBJ2-2; TRBD2 aligns across 8 bases. The CDR3 spans 15 residues. CDR1 and CDR2 (germline): SGHRS, YFSETQ. V shed 6 bases, J shed 3 bases, and the junction held 7 bases outside the gene matches. The CDR3 DNA reads as TGCGCCAGCACCATGGCGGGAGGACACACCGGGGAGCTGTTTTTT. Its translation is CASTMAGGHTGELFF.

This clone was counted only a few times. The chain recombines TRBV30 with TRBJ1-5; 7 nucleotides line up with TRBD1. This CDR3 is built from 15 residues. With V trimmed by 1 base and J by 0 bases, 3 bases remained unmatched. Looked up from germline, CDR1 is GTSNPN and CDR2 is SVGIG (reference sequence). The CDR3 nucleotides read TGTGCCTGGAGTGAGGGGACAGTTAGCAATCAGCCCCAGCATTTT. It codes for CAWSEGTVSNQPQHF.

This clone came up once. This chain connects TRBV6-4 to TRBJ2-3, with 7 nucleotides matching TRBD2. The V and J ends lost 4 bases and 5 bases, in that order; junction bases with no gene match: 3. The V gene's germline CDR1 is MRHNA and CDR2 SNTAGT. The CDR3 sequence is 13 residues long. The CDR3 coding sequence is TGTGCCAGCAGTGGGACTAGGCAAGATACGCAGTATTTT. It encodes CASSGTRQDTQYF.

The chain links TRBV3-1 (or the pseudogene TRBV3-2) to TRBJ2-5, with 7 bases aligning to TRBD1. CDR1 and CDR2 from the germline V gene are LGHDT and YNNKEL (reference sequence). The CDR3 length is 12 residues. The trim removed 8 bases at V and 4 bases at J, leaving 4 bases unmatched. CDR3 DNA: TGTGCCAGCTGGGCAGGGGGAGAGACCCAGTACTTC. Translating gives CASWAGGETQYF.